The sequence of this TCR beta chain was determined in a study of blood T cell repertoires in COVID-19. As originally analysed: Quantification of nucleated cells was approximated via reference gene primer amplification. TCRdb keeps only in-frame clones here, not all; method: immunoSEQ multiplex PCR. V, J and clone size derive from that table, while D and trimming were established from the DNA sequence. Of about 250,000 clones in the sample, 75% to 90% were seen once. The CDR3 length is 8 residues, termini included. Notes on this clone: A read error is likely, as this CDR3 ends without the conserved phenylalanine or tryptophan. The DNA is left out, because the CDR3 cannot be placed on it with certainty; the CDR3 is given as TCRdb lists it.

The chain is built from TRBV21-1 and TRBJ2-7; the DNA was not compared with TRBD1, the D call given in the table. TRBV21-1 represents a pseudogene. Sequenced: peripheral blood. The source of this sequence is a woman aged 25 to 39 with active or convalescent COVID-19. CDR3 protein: CARSIKQA.